Sequencing of this T cell receptor (beta chain) was carried out in a study of neurological immune-mediated disorders. Study results and limitations: Expanded clones shared no identical CDR3 amino acid sequences across subjects, which suggested private TCR-beta repertoires in all groups.

The time point here: longitudinal time-point 1 (baseline). Unsorted libraries were generated from 2 million PBMCs. These cells had been stored in RNAlater at -80 C. This CDR3 contains 14 residues. Between the trimmed V and J ends, which lost 2 bases and 6 bases, there was a span of 10 bases. Germline V lookup: CDR1 KGHSH, CDR2 LQKENI. This clonotype was counted between two and nine times. Its antigen is not known. Synthesis of cDNA was carried out by template-switch 5'RACE. The reaction used 10-nucleotide random UMIs. TCRdb reanalysed the 5' RACE reads using MiXCR and keeps one entry per CDR3 protein. The sample lists tens of thousands of distinct CDR3 sequences; about 13% were seen once.

Sample: PBMCs. The source of this sequence is a female donor with HTLV-1-associated myelopathy (HAM/TSP). V is TRBV18 and J is TRBJ2-2; D is uncertain. CDR3 sequence reads: CASSPGRSPGELFF. The CDR3 region has the DNA TGTGCCAGCTCACCAGGCCGCTCACCCGGGGAGCTGTTTTTT.